Listed below are T cell receptor beta chains from one sample, sequenced in a study of HIV-infected patients and healthy controls. In TCRdb, the 5' RACE reads were re-called with MiXCR into one record per CDR3 protein. This sample has roughly 20,000 distinct CDR3 sequences, with roughly 8.7% found just once. Sequenced here: blood, sampled during antiretroviral therapy. The receptors shown here come from an adult with HIV infection. The CDR3 runs from the conserved cysteine through the conserved F or W. D genes are given only for firm matches. Size tells how often a clone was seen (once, few, many) or the class of an expanded clone, and some rows leave it out.

CDR3	DNA	V	length	size	D	J
CASRWTGGSSTEAFF	TGTGCCAGCAGGTGGACAGGGGGCTCGAGCACTGAAGCTTTCTTT	TRBV27	15	many	TRBD1	TRBJ1-1
CASSEWTANYGYTF	TGTGCCAGCAGTGAATGGACGGCTAACTATGGCTACACCTTC	TRBV2	14	few	-	TRBJ1-2
CASSSDRGRFDEQFF	TGTGCCAGCAGTTCCGACAGGGGGCGATTCGATGAGCAGTTCTTC	TRBV28	15	few	TRBD1	TRBJ2-1
CASSLEPYKDNEQFF	TGCGCCAGCAGCTTGGAACCATATAAGGACAATGAGCAGTTCTTC	TRBV5-1	15	-	-	TRBJ2-1
CAISEPTLNTEAFF	TGTGCCATCAGTGAGCCCACCTTGAACACTGAAGCTTTCTTT	TRBV10-3	14	many	-	TRBJ1-1
CASSQWGPLTF	TGTGCCAGCAGCCAATGGGGCCCCCTGACTTTC	TRBV14	11	many	-	TRBJ2-6
CASSPSGREDQPQHF	TGTGCCAGCTCACCAAGCGGCAGGGAGGATCAGCCCCAGCATTTT	TRBV18	15	many	-	TRBJ1-5
CASSRTGETQYF	TGCGCCAGCAGCCGGACGGGAGAGACCCAGTACTTC	TRBV4-1	12	many	-	TRBJ2-5
CASSSGLAVGNEQFF	TGTGCCAGCAGCTCGGGACTAGCGGTCGGCAATGAGCAGTTCTTC	TRBV7-2	15	many	TRBD2	TRBJ2-1
CASSQGRSSGKTDTQYF	TGTGCCAGCAGCCAAGGGCGTTCTAGCGGGAAAACAGATACGCAGTATTTT	TRBV3-1	17	few	TRBD2	TRBJ2-3
CASSDSEGSGQPQHF	TGTGCCAGCAGTGACTCGGAGGGGTCGGGGCAGCCCCAGCATTTT	TRBV6-4	15	many	-	TRBJ1-5
CATSDRNKNTEAFF	TGTGCCACCAGTGATCGAAATAAGAACACTGAAGCTTTCTTT	TRBV24-1	14	-	-	TRBJ1-1
CASSEPDSEAFF	TGTGCCAGCAGTGAGCCGGACAGTGAAGCTTTCTTT	TRBV2	12	many	-	TRBJ1-1
CAIRVTGDDYEQYF	TGTGCCATCAGAGTTACAGGGGACGACTACGAGCAGTACTTC	TRBV10-3	14	many	TRBD1	TRBJ2-7
CSVNRGGEKLFF	TGCAGCGTTAACAGGGGTGGCGAAAAACTGTTTTTT	TRBV29-1	12	many	TRBD1	TRBJ1-4
CSASADTQYF	TGCAGCGCTTCCGCAGATACGCAGTATTTT	TRBV29-1	10	many	-	TRBJ2-3
CASSYSGQTGGNEQFF	TGTGCCAGCAGTTACTCCGGACAGACAGGAGGGAATGAGCAGTTCTTC	TRBV6-5	16	many	-	TRBJ2-1
CATSEGTENIQYF	TGTGCCACCAGTGAGGGGACAGAAAACATTCAGTACTTC	TRBV24-1	13	-	TRBD1	TRBJ2-4